These 26 T cell receptor beta chains came from one sample sequenced in a study of T-cell memory formation after mild COVID-19. MiXCR was run by TCRdb on the 5' RACE reads, yielding one entry per CDR3 protein. The sample lists 280,000 or so distinct CDR3 sequences, more than 15% seen once, with approximately 22% in the top ten. The sample taken for sequencing was PBMCs or a T cell subset sorted from them (not recorded which). The receptors come from a young man who had mild COVID-19 (a few samples of this study predate the infection). Cell type and time point are not known.

This clonotype was counted between two and nine times. The chain has TRBV9 and TRBJ1-1; D is uncertain. V was clipped by 1 base and J by 3 bases, with 16 bases between them. CDR1 and CDR2 from the germline V gene are SGDLS and YYNGEE. CDR3 length: 16 residues. The CDR3 DNA sequence: TGTGCCAGCAGCGTAAGCGTGGCGCAGGTGGACACTGAAGCTTTCTTT. Amino acid sequence: CASSVSVAQVDTEAFF.

This clonotype was seen only a few times. This chain joins TRBV20-1 and TRBJ2-7; 8 nucleotides align to TRBD1. Germline V gene lookup returns CDR1 DFQATT and CDR2 SNEGSKA (reference sequence). J was trimmed by 6 bases and V by 4 bases; bases with no gene match: 8. The length of the CDR3 is 13 residues. The CDR3 nucleotides are TGCAGTGCTACCCGGACAGGGTCAAGCGAGCAGTACTTC. Protein product: CSATRTGSSEQYF.

The chain couples TRBV6-2 or TRBV6-3 to TRBJ2-3; D is possibly TRBD1 or TRBD2 (6 bases each). Germline V gives CDR1 MNHEY, CDR2 SVGEGT. V lost 4 bases and J 2 bases, leaving 19 bases between the germline ends. This CDR3 is 17 amino acids long. This CDR3 is CASSSQVGGRHTDTQYF. DNA of the CDR3: TGTGCCAGCAGTTCTCAGGTCGGGGGCAGACACACAGATACGCAGTATTTT.

The chain has TRBV28 and TRBJ1-6, with 7 bases that match TRBD1. Germline assignment: CDR1 MDHEN and CDR2 SYDVKM. The CDR3 length is 15 residues. V lost 6 bases, J lost 10 bases, and 12 bases stayed unmatched. CDR3 in amino acids: CASRLVDREGSPLHF. CDR3 coding DNA: TGTGCCAGCAGGCTTGTAGACAGGGAAGGCTCACCCCTCCACTTT.

This clonotype was detected many times. The chain recombines TRBV7-2 with TRBJ2-5, with D hard to call. Between the trimmed V and J ends, which lost 5 bases and 2 bases, there was a span of 12 bases. Germline CDR1 SGHTA, CDR2 FQGNSA. The CDR3 consists of 14 residues. CDR3 sequence (DNA): TGTGCCAGCAGCCCCCCGGGCAGACAAGAGACCCAGTACTTC. Protein sequence: CASSPPGRQETQYF.

This clonotype showed up just a few times. The chain carries TRBV12-3 or TRBV12-4 and TRBJ2-3; TRBD2 matches 7 bases. The V gene end was trimmed by 8 bases and the J gene end by 0 bases; junction bases not matched to a gene: 2. The CDR3 totals 13 residues. The CDR3 loop is CASVRGSTDTQYF. The CDR3, as DNA: TGTGCCAGCGTGCGGGGGAGCACAGATACGCAGTATTTT.

This clonotype was counted a few times. V gene TRBV5-1 combines with J gene TRBJ2-7; D is unresolved. Trimming removed 1 base at V and 5 bases at J, with 7 bases between. From germline, CDR1 is SGHRS and CDR2 YFSETQ. The CDR3 covers 12 residues. The DNA for the CDR3 is TGCGCCAGCAGCTTGCCAGGCAACGAGCAGTACTTC. Residues: CASSLPGNEQYF.

The V and J genes are TRBV6-2 or TRBV6-3 and TRBJ2-7, with 7 bases lining up with TRBD2. This CDR3 spans 17 amino acids. Germline V gene lookup returns CDR1 MNHEY and CDR2 SVGEGT. The V and J ends lost 4 bases and 4 bases, in that order; junction bases with no gene match: 16. This CDR3 reads CASSSPGVARGTYEQYF. CDR3 sequence (DNA): TGTGCCAGCAGTTCCCCCGGCGTGGCGCGGGGGACTTACGAGCAGTACTTC.

This clonotype was observed a few times. The genes are TRBV7-8 and TRBJ2-4; D may be TRBD2 (5 bases). This CDR3 is built from 13 residues. The germline V and J ends were trimmed by 4 bases and 6 bases, with 10 bases remaining between them. Germline lookup yields CDR1 SGHVS and CDR2 FQNEAQ. This CDR3 is CASSSYRGNIQYF. DNA of the CDR3: TGTGCCAGCAGCTCCTACCGGGGAAACATTCAGTACTTC. Full variable domain (remainder filled in from reference TRBV7-8 and TRBJ2-4): GAGVSQSPRYKVAKRGQDVALRCDPISGHVSLFWYQQALGQGPEFLTYFQNEAQLDKSGLPSDRFFAERPEGSVSTLKIQRTQQEDSAVYLCASSSYRGNIQYFGAGTRLSVL.

The rearrangement links TRBV18 to TRBJ2-7, with TRBD1 matching 7 bases. The CDR3 is 14 residues long. Trimming at V came to 2 bases and at J to 2 bases, leaving 3 bases not matched to a gene. CDR1 is KGHSH, CDR2 LQKENI, per germline. CDR3 loop: CASSPRQGTYEQYF. The CDR3 coding sequence is TGTGCCAGCTCACCAAGACAGGGAACCTACGAGCAGTACTTC.

This clonotype was seen a single time. The rearrangement uses TRBV7-6 and TRBJ2-2; D call uncertain. This CDR3 spans 13 amino acids. Trimming shortened V by 5 bases and J by 7 bases, and 11 bases separated the two germline ends. The germline gives CDR1 SGHVS, CDR2 FNYEAQ. CDR3: CASSGIMVGELFF. For the CDR3, the DNA is TGTGCCAGCAGCGGCATTATGGTCGGGGAGCTGTTTTTT. Complete variable domain (other parts from reference TRBV7-6 and TRBJ2-2): GAGVSQSPRYKVTKRGQDVALRCDPISGHVSLYWYRQALGQGPEFLTYFNYEAQQDKSGLPNDRFSAERPEGSISTLTIQRTEQRDSAMYRCASSGIMVGELFFGEGSRLTVL.

The sample holds a few counts of this clonotype. The gene calls are TRBV5-1 and TRBJ1-2; 7 bases align to TRBD1. The V gene end was trimmed by 4 bases and the J gene end by 8 bases; junction bases not matched to a gene: 5. The CDR3 extends over 12 amino acids. Germline loops: CDR1 SGHRS, CDR2 YFSETQ. In nucleotides, the CDR3 is TGCGCCAGCAGCATGGGACAGTGGGGCTACACCTTC. It specifies CASSMGQWGYTF.

This clonotype was seen ten or more times. J is TRBJ2-5 and V is TRBV7-2; D remains unclear. The V and J ends lost 3 bases and 5 bases respectively, with 1 base between them. The CDR3 has 10 residues. Per the germline V gene, CDR1 is SGHTA and CDR2 is FQGNSA. In nucleotides, the CDR3 is TGTGCCAGCAGCTTCGAGACCCAGTACTTC. It encodes CASSFETQYF.

The V call is TRBV4-1, the J call TRBJ1-1, with TRBD1 matching 8 bases. The CDR3 is 15 amino acids. Trimming removed 2 bases from V and 4 bases from J; junction bases left unmatched: 6. The germline V gene has CDR1 MGHRA and CDR2 YSYEKL. This CDR3 is CASSQPGQVVTEAFF. CDR3 nucleotide sequence: TGCGCCAGCAGCCAACCGGGACAGGTCGTCACTGAAGCTTTCTTT.

The chain is built from TRBV4-1 and TRBJ2-5, with D uncertain. The CDR3 has 15 residues. Trimming pared 0 bases from V and 2 bases from J, leaving 10 bases between. Germline V gene lookup returns CDR1 MGHRA and CDR2 YSYEKL. The CDR3 nucleotides read TGCGCCAGCAGCCAAGAAGGCAAGTTACAAGAGACCCAGTACTTC. This codes for CASSQEGKLQETQYF.

In its sample, this clonotype was seen many times. The genes are TRBV4-1 and TRBJ1-5; D ambiguous. Germline CDR1 is MGHRA and CDR2 is YSYEKL. The CDR3 spans 15 residues. V was clipped by 1 base and J by 4 bases, with 11 bases between them. This chain's CDR3 is CASSQVADENQPQHF. The CDR3 nucleotides read TGCGCCAGCAGCCAAGTAGCGGACGAAAATCAGCCCCAGCATTTT.

V is TRBV4-1 and J is TRBJ2-2; no clear D. There are 14 residues in the CDR3. V lost 1 base and J 5 bases, leaving 8 bases between the germline ends. Germline-derived CDR1 and CDR2 are MGHRA and YSYEKL. CDR3 protein: CASSQGRATGELFF. CDR3 DNA sequence: TGCGCCAGCAGCCAAGGGAGAGCGACCGGGGAGCTGTTTTTT.

At least ten counts were recorded for this clonotype. CDR3 DNA: TGTGCCAGCAGTTACTCAGGACAGACCGGGGAGCTGTTTTTT. Translated: CASSYSGQTGELFF. J is TRBJ2-2 and V is TRBV6-5; possible D gene TRBD1, 6 bases. The germline V gene encodes CDR1 MNHEY and CDR2 SVGAGI. CDR3 length equals 14 residues. Trimming pared 0 bases from V and 5 bases from J, leaving 7 bases between.

The chain carries TRBV14 and TRBJ1-2; TRBD1 might be the D (5 bases). CDR3 length: 12 amino acids. Germline-derived CDR1 and CDR2 are SGHDN and FVKESK. V was trimmed by 0 bases and J by 9 bases, leaving 8 bases between them. CDR3 protein: CASSQDGGRYTF. CDR3 bases: TGTGCCAGCAGCCAAGATGGGGGACGCTACACCTTC.

This clonotype has only a few counts. The genes are TRBV28 and TRBJ1-2; TRBD1 might be the D (5 bases). Germline CDR1 reads MDHEN; CDR2 reads SYDVKM. This CDR3 is built from 15 residues. V was cut by 2 bases and J by 1 base, with 11 bases left in between. The CDR3 DNA reads TGTGCCAGCAGTTTAGGGGCCGAGGGTAACTATGGCTACACCTTC. As protein: CASSLGAEGNYGYTF.

The J gene is TRBJ1-2, the V gene TRBV7-9; D ambiguous. Per the germline V gene, CDR1 is SEHNR and CDR2 is FQNEAQ (reference sequence). The length of the CDR3 is 12 residues. Trimming left V 5 bases short and J 10 bases short, with 14 bases between. The CDR3 reads CASSHHHGDYTF. CDR3 DNA: TGTGCCAGCAGCCATCATCACGGCGACTACACCTTC.

V usage is TRBV12-3 or TRBV12-4 and J usage is TRBJ2-2; D uncertain. This CDR3 has 16 residues. V was pared by 2 bases and J by 6 bases, with 16 bases between. The CDR3 is CASSLRSPIRAGELFF. The CDR3 DNA reads TGTGCCAGCAGTTTAAGAAGCCCCATAAGGGCCGGGGAGCTGTTTTTT.

The chain has TRBV5-1 and TRBJ2-7, with D possibly being TRBD2 (5 bases). The CDR3 consists of 13 residues. Trimming shortened V by 2 bases and J by 6 bases, and 12 bases separated the two germline ends. CDR1 SGHRS and CDR2 YFSETQ come from the germline V gene. CDR3 protein: CASSFSSLFEQYF. In DNA, the CDR3 is TGCGCCAGCAGCTTTTCTAGCCTCTTCGAGCAGTACTTC.

This clonotype occurred a few times. The rearrangement links TRBV15 to TRBJ1-3; D is ambiguous. Germline CDR1 and CDR2: LNHNV and YYDKDF (reference sequence). V lost 0 bases to trimming and J lost 3 bases, with 9 bases between them. CDR3 size: 15 residues. The CDR3 DNA follows: TGTGCCACCAGCAGAGATCTTATAGGTGGAAACACCATATATTTT. It translates to CATSRDLIGGNTIYF.

This clonotype was seen only a few times. The chain carries TRBV12-3 or TRBV12-4 and TRBJ2-3; D gene ambiguous. V was shortened by 6 bases and J by 5 bases, with 9 bases between the two germline ends. The CDR3 has 12 amino acids. The CDR3 here is CASSPNLDTQYF. In DNA form, the CDR3 reads TGTGCCAGCAGCCCAAACTTAGATACGCAGTATTTT.

This clonotype was recorded at least ten times. The V and J genes are TRBV7-8 and TRBJ2-2; 8 nucleotides align to TRBD1. In germline, CDR1 is SGHVS, CDR2 FQNEAQ. V lost 7 bases and J lost 5; bases outside the gene matches: 3. The CDR3 length is 13 residues. This CDR3 reads CASTDRGTGELFF. CDR3 in DNA: TGTGCCAGCACCGACAGGGGAACCGGGGAGCTGTTTTTT. The full variable domain, rest sourced from reference TRBV7-8 and TRBJ2-2, is GAGVSQSPRYKVAKRGQDVALRCDPISGHVSLFWYQQALGQGPEFLTYFQNEAQLDKSGLPSDRFFAERPEGSVSTLKIQRTQQEDSAVYLCASTDRGTGELFFGEGSRLTVL.